A single sample is the source of the 5 T cell receptor beta chains below, sequenced in a study of cytomegalovirus exposure and HLA in healthy donors. In the PCR, 60 Vbeta and 13 Jbeta primers were used. The repertoire was sequenced with immunoSEQ multiplex PCR; TCRdb's copy has only in-frame clones and lacks some. In the table there are 100,000 to 150,000 clones, around four fifths of which are singletons. Sequencing was performed on PBMCs. The receptors originated from a human donor in good health.

J is TRBJ2-1 and V is TRBV15; TRBD2 is a possible D gene (5 bases). The germline V gene has CDR1 LNHNV and CDR2 YYDKDF (reference sequence). The length of the CDR3 is 13 residues. V was cut by 5 bases and J by 9 bases, with 14 bases left in between. The DNA for the CDR3 is TGTGCCACCAGCGGTTCTAGCCGGCTTGAGCAGTTCTTC. It specifies CATSGSSRLEQFF.

The J gene is TRBJ1-6, the V gene TRBV5-6; 10 nucleotides line up with TRBD1. V trimming: 3 bases; J trimming: 9 bases; junction bases outside the gene matches: 0. The CDR3 extends over 13 amino acids. Germline CDR1 SGHDT, CDR2 YYEEEE. CDR3 nucleotides: TGTGCCAGCAGCTGGGACAGGGGTTCACCCCTCCACTTT. Its protein product is CASSWDRGSPLHF.

The chain employs TRBV5-8 and TRBJ1-5; TRBD1 is a possible D gene (5 bases). The germline V and J ends were trimmed by 4 bases and 7 bases, with 15 bases remaining between them. Germline CDR1 is SGHTS and CDR2 is YDEGEE. The CDR3 runs to 14 residues. The CDR3: CASSDPGVKQPQHF. DNA for the CDR3: TGTGCCAGCAGCGACCCGGGGGTGAAACAGCCCCAGCATTTT.

The V call is TRBV5-4, the J call TRBJ2-7; maybe TRBD1 (6 bases). V lost 4 bases, J lost 4 bases, and 15 bases lay in between. The CDR3 has 14 amino acids. CDR1 and CDR2 (germline): SGHNT, YYREEE (reference sequence). CDR3 nucleotides: TGTGCCAGCAGCCTGGAAGGGACACCTTACGAGCAGTACTTC. Residues: CASSLEGTPYEQYF. The full variable domain, its missing parts supplied by reference TRBV5-4 and TRBJ2-7, is ETGVTQSPTHLIKTRGQQVTLRCSSQSGHNTVSWYQQALGQGPQFIFQYYREEENGRGNFPPRFSGLQFPNYSSELNVNALELDDSALYLCASSLEGTPYEQYFGPGTRLTVT.

The chain combines TRBV10-1 with TRBJ2-2, with D tentatively TRBD2 (5 bases). Between the trimmed V and J ends, which lost 6 bases and 7 bases, there was a span of 12 bases. The CDR3 runs to 13 residues. CDR1 and CDR2 from the germline V gene are WNHNN and SYGVQD (reference sequence). As DNA, the CDR3 is TGCGCCAGCAGCGGGAATAGTTTCGGGGAGCTGTTTTTT. It codes for CASSGNSFGELFF.